This record looks at one TCR beta chain sequence and its context. The data are from a study of cytomegalovirus exposure and HLA in healthy donors. This PCR relied on a set of 60 Vbeta primers and 13 Jbeta primers. Profiling relied on immunoSEQ multiplex PCR, and the TCRdb table lists in-frame clones only, not all of them. The sample lists about 120,000 clones, around 80% occurring once. CDR3 length: 19 residues. The germline V gene encodes CDR1 SGHAT and CDR2 FQNNGV. Trimming removed 3 bases from V and 0 bases from J; junction bases left unmatched: 11. This sequence originates from a man under 40 in good health and CMV-seropositive. The chain links TRBV11-2 to TRBJ2-2; 9 bases align to TRBD1. Sample: PBMCs. CDR3 protein: CASSLNNRGLQANTGELFF. The CDR3 nucleotides read TGTGCCAGCAGCTTGAACAACAGGGGGCTACAAGCGAACACCGGGGAGCTGTTTTTT.